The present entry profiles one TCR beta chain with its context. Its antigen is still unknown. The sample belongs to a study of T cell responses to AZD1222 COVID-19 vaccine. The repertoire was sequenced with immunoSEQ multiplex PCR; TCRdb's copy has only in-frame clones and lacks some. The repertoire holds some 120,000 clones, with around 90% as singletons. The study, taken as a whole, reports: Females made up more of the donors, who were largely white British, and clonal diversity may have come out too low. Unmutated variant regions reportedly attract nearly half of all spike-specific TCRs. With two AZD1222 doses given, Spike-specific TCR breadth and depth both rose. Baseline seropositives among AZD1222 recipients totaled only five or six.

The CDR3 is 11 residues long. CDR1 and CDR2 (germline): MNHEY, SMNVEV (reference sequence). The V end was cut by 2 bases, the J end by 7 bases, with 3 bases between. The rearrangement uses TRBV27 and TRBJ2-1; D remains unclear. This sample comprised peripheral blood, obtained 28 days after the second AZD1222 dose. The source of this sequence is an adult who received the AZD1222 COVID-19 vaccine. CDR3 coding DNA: TGTGCCAGCAGTTTACGGAATGAGCAGTTCTTC. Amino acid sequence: CASSLRNEQFF.